These 17 T cell receptor beta chains were sequenced from one sample in a study of identical twins (dated by TCRdb to 2016 to 2017). The library was made by 5' RACE. The reads were generated on an Illumina HiSeq 2000. In-frame beta chains were kept once TCRdb had trimmed the public reads at Q25 with fastp and called clones with MiXCR. Each CDR3 protein appears once, grouped with its most common genes and DNA. This sample has approximately 620,000 distinct CDR3 sequences in its table, and 8% to 9% of those were observed once. The ten largest account for about 0.98% of the sample. The sample was also reused in another study, on yellow fever vaccine responses in identical twins.

The sequenced sample consisted of PBMCs. The receptors shown here come from a woman aged 18-29 years in good health.

The chain carries TRBV5-1 and TRBJ2-1; the match to TRBD2 covers 9 bases. V trimming: 4 bases; J trimming: 7 bases; junction bases outside the gene matches: 12. CDR3 length: 16 amino acids. CDR1 is SGHRS, CDR2 YFSETQ, per germline. This chain's CDR3 is CASSPSGMEGWNEQFF. Here the CDR3 DNA reads TGCGCCAGCAGCCCTAGCGGGATGGAGGGCTGGAATGAGCAGTTCTTC.

This clonotype showed up just a few times. The gene calls are TRBV12-3 or TRBV12-4 and TRBJ2-1; D remains ambiguous. Deletions cut 4 bases from V and 7 bases from J, with 8 bases between. The CDR3 is 12 amino acids. CDR3 nucleotide sequence: TGTGCCAGCAGTTATAACTGGAATGAGCAGTTCTTC. It yields the protein CASSYNWNEQFF.

The genes are TRBV20-1 and TRBJ1-4; a weak D match, TRBD1 (5 bases). Germline V gene data show CDR1 as DFQATT and CDR2 as SNEGSKA (reference sequence). Between the trimmed V and J ends, which lost 1 base and 7 bases, there was a span of 7 bases. The CDR3 loop spans 12 amino acids. The CDR3 here is CSARAGIEKLFF. In nucleotides, the CDR3 is TGCAGTGCTAGAGCAGGGATTGAAAAACTGTTTTTT.

The table lists this clonotype with a few counts. The chain recombines TRBV7-2 with TRBJ2-1, with TRBD2 identical over 10 bases. CDR1 and CDR2 (germline): SGHTA, FQGNSA. Trimming removed 1 base from V and 8 bases from J; junction bases left unmatched: 8. The CDR3 spans 16 residues. The CDR3 protein is CASSLVSASGSHEQFF. Written as DNA, the CDR3 is TGTGCCAGCAGCTTAGTATCGGCTAGCGGGAGCCATGAGCAGTTCTTC.

V gene TRBV2 combines with J gene TRBJ2-7; 8 nucleotides agree with TRBD2. Germline V gene sequence: CDR1 SNHLY, CDR2 FYNNEI. CDR3 length: 15 amino acids. With V trimmed by 10 bases and J by 0 bases, 11 bases remained unmatched. For the CDR3, the DNA is TGTGCCATCACTCTGGTAGCGGGGTCCTCCTACGAGCAGTACTTC. Translated: CAITLVAGSSYEQYF.

The gene calls are TRBV7-9 and TRBJ2-1; 13 bases agree with TRBD2. The V segment lost 5 bases and the J segment 8 bases; nucleotides outside the gene matches: 6. Germline V gene sequence: CDR1 SEHNR, CDR2 FQNEAQ (reference sequence). This CDR3 comprises 15 residues. CDR3 in DNA: TGTGCCAGCAGCGTTGAACTAGCGGGGGGGCATGAGCAGTTCTTC. It yields the protein CASSVELAGGHEQFF.

This clonotype was seen more than once but under ten times. The chain employs TRBV7-9 and TRBJ2-7; the D call may be TRBD1 or TRBD2 (5 bases each). Germline V gene data show CDR1 as SEHNR and CDR2 as FQNEAQ (reference sequence). Trimming took 5 bases from V and 5 from J, leaving 25 bases between them. The CDR3 has 17 amino acids. The CDR3 nucleotides read TGTGCCAGCAGCCTCTCCGACTGGGGACGGGCATGGGACGAGCAGTACTTC. It encodes CASSLSDWGRAWDEQYF.

This clonotype turned up a few times. The chain links TRBV28 to TRBJ2-3, with no clear D. Germline loops: CDR1 MDHEN, CDR2 SYDVKM. The CDR3 totals 15 residues. Trimming pared 3 bases from V and 9 bases from J, leaving 19 bases between. CDR3 loop: CASSFGDLRAVTQYF. Here the CDR3 DNA reads TGTGCCAGCAGTTTTGGCGACCTGCGTGCTGTGACGCAGTATTTT.

This clonotype occurred a few times. The chain is built from TRBV25-1 and TRBJ2-7; D might be TRBD1 (5 bases). There are 13 residues in the CDR3. Germline-derived CDR1 and CDR2 are MGHDK and SYGVNS. The ends were cut back, 2 bases at V and 5 bases at J, with 10 bases in the middle. The CDR3: CASSEGRVHEQYF. Written as DNA, the CDR3 is TGTGCCAGCAGTGAAGGCAGGGTTCACGAGCAGTACTTC.

The V and J genes are TRBV11-2 and TRBJ2-7; maybe TRBD2 (6 bases). Per the germline V gene, CDR1 is SGHAT and CDR2 is FQNNGV. CDR3 size: 16 residues. The ends were cut back, 5 bases at V and 2 bases at J, with 19 bases in the middle. The chain's CDR3 is CASSTASQAGPYEQYF. Written as DNA, the CDR3 is TGTGCCAGCAGCACCGCTTCTCAAGCGGGTCCCTACGAGCAGTACTTC. The entire variable domain, with the rest obtained from reference TRBV11-2 and TRBJ2-7, is as follows: EAGVAQSPRYKIIEKRQSVAFWCNPISGHATLYWYQQILGQGPKLLIQFQNNGVVDDSQLPKDRFSAERLKGVDSTLKIQPAKLEDSAVYLCASSTASQAGPYEQYFGPGTRLTVT.

The chain carries TRBV12-3 or TRBV12-4 and TRBJ2-1; 8 nucleotides agree with TRBD2. The CDR3 length is 15 residues. Trimming cost V 3 bases and J 3 bases; bases outside gene matches: 4. CDR3 residues: CASSFSSGSYNEQFF. CDR3 bases: TGTGCCAGCAGTTTCTCAAGCGGGAGCTACAATGAGCAGTTCTTC.

The chain carries TRBV7-9 and TRBJ1-6; D gene unclear. V lost 4 bases and J lost 7, with 14 bases in between. Germline CDR1 is SEHNR and CDR2 is FQNEAQ (reference sequence). CDR3 length: 15 residues. This CDR3 is CASSSGTMSNSPLHF. The CDR3 DNA reads as TGTGCCAGCAGCTCGGGCACAATGTCCAATTCACCCCTCCACTTT.

This clonotype was detected only a few times. This chain joins TRBV6-2 or TRBV6-3 and TRBJ2-5, with D perhaps TRBD2 (5 bases). Trimming stripped 2 bases from V and 3 bases from J, with 13 bases between. This CDR3 region has 15 residues. The germline gives CDR1 MNHEY, CDR2 SVGEGT. CDR3 in amino acids: CASSYEGSGEETQYF. CDR3 bases: TGTGCCAGCAGTTACGAGGGATCAGGCGAAGAGACCCAGTACTTC.

At least ten counts were recorded for this clonotype. V usage is TRBV15 and J usage is TRBJ2-4; 8 nucleotides match TRBD2. The CDR3 runs 14 residues. Germline CDR1 and CDR2: LNHNV and YYDKDF (reference sequence). The V segment lost 5 bases and the J segment 13 bases; nucleotides outside the gene matches: 13. In DNA form, the CDR3 reads TGTGCCACCAGCCCCGGACTAGCCACGTTCTGGCAGTACTTC. This codes for CATSPGLATFWQYF.

This clonotype has a handful of counts. The V call is TRBV6-5, the J call TRBJ2-1; the match to TRBD1 covers 9 bases. V lost 4 bases and J lost 7; bases outside the gene matches: 14. CDR1 MNHEY and CDR2 SVGAGI come from the germline V gene. This CDR3 region has 17 residues. The CDR3 DNA reads as TGTGCCAGCAGTTCATCCCGCCGGGACAGGGCTTCGAATGAGCAGTTCTTC. This encodes CASSSSRRDRASNEQFF.

V and J are TRBV7-3 and TRBJ2-3; TRBD2 matches at 8 bases. Germline CDR1 is SGHTA and CDR2 is FQGTGA. The CDR3 has 15 residues. The J segment lost 6 bases and the V segment lost 3 bases, leaving 8 bases of the junction unmatched. CDR3 region: CASSFYTGGPDTQYF. DNA of the CDR3: TGTGCCAGCAGCTTCTATACGGGGGGGCCGGATACGCAGTATTTT.

This clonotype was seen a handful of times. V usage is TRBV28 and J usage is TRBJ2-3, with 9 nucleotides matching TRBD2. This CDR3 contains 18 residues. The J segment lost 2 bases and the V segment lost 4 bases, leaving 13 bases of the junction unmatched. CDR1 MDHEN and CDR2 SYDVKM come from the germline V gene. The DNA for the CDR3 is TGTGCCAGCAGTTCGCTTAATAGACTAGCGGAAGACACAGATACGCAGTATTTT. This translates into CASSSLNRLAEDTDTQYF. The whole variable domain, filled in from reference TRBV28 and TRBJ2-3, reads DVKVTQSSRYLVKRTGEKVFLECVQDMDHENMFWYRQDPGLGLRLIYFSYDVKMKEKGDIPEGYSVSREKKERFSLILESASTNQTSMYLCASSSLNRLAEDTDTQYFGPGTRLTVL.